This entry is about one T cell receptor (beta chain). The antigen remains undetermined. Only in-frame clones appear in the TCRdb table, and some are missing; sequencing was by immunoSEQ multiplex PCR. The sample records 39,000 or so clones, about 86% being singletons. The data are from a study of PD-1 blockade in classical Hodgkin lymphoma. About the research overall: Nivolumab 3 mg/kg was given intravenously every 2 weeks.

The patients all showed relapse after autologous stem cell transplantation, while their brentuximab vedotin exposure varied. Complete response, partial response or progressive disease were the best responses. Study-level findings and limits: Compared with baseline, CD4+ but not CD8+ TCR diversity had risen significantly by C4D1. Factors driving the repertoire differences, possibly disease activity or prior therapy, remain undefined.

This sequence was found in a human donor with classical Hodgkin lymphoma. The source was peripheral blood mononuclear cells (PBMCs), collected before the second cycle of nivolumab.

The CDR3 coding sequence is TGTGCCAGCAGCTTAGAACTTAAATACACAGATACGCAGTATTTT. It is translated as CASSLELKYTDTQYF. The chain joins TRBV7-9 to TRBJ2-3; D not certain. The CDR3 has 15 amino acids. Germline assignment: CDR1 SEHNR and CDR2 FQNEAQ (reference sequence). Deletions cut 1 base from V and 2 bases from J, with 10 bases between.